This T cell receptor (beta chain) derives from a study of blood T cell repertoires in COVID-19. As handled by the study authors: Reference gene primer amplification yielded estimated nucleated cell counts. Method: immunoSEQ multiplex PCR; TCRdb's copy keeps in-frame clones and lacks some. V, J and clone size are those of that table, while D and trimming were read from the DNA. The data contain 650,000 to 800,000 clones, about 87% of them singletons. The trim removed 4 bases at V and 3 bases at J, leaving 6 bases unmatched. Germline lookup yields CDR1 SGHDN and CDR2 FVKESK. CDR3 size: 15 residues. This TCR was recovered from a woman aged 18-29 years with acute or convalescent COVID-19. Sequenced material: peripheral blood. The chain couples TRBV14 to TRBJ2-5; TRBD2 matches at 9 bases. CDR3 DNA sequence: TGTGCCAGCAGCCCCCTCTTAGCGGGGGAAGAGACCCAGTACTTC. Residues: CASSPLLAGEETQYF.